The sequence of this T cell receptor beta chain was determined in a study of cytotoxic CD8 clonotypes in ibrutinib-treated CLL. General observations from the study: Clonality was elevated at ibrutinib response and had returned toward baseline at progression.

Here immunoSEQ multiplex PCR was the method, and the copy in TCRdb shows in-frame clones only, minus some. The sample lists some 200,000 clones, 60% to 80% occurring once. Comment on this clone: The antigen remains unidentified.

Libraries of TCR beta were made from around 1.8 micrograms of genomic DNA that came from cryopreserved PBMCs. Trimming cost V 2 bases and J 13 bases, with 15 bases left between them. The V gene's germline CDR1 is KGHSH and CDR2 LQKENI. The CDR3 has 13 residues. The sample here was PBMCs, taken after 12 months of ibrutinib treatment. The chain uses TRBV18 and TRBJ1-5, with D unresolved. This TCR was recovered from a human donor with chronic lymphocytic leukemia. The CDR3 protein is CASSPEAQREQHF. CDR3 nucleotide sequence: TGTGCCAGCTCACCAGAGGCACAGAGAGAACAGCATTTT.